This is a list of T cell receptor beta chains from one sample in a study of monozygotic twins with inflammatory bowel disease. TCRdb reprocessed the 5' RACE reads and keeps a single row for each CDR3 protein, giving no DNA. The sample totals about 130,000 distinct CDR3 sequences. Sequencing was carried out using blood. The origin of the receptors is a human donor with ulcerative colitis or Crohn's disease, or a healthy co-twin of an affected twin (not recorded which). Both conserved end residues are part of each CDR3. Fields, in order: V gene, CDR3 length, J gene, CDR3 protein.

TRBV20-1,14,TRBJ1-5,CSARDHRADQPQHF
TRBV5-4,15,TRBJ2-2,CASSSSDLVGGELFF
TRBV3-1,12,TRBJ1-1,CASSVRWGEAFF
TRBV4-3,16,TRBJ2-2,CASSPQGARTAGELFF
TRBV20-1,14,TRBJ2-2,CSARQGAQGGELFF
TRBV3-1,16,TRBJ2-1,CASSQSSGNPYNEQFF
TRBV5-1,17,TRBJ2-1,CASSHPRDLVSYNEQFF
TRBV7-9,14,TRBJ2-7,CASSLAAAPYEQYF
TRBV6-1,15,TRBJ1-3,CASSGGETIGNTIYF
TRBV27,13,TRBJ2-7,CASSFGARYEQYF
TRBV10-3,13,TRBJ2-7,CAISVAGTYEQYF
TRBV9,15,TRBJ1-1,CASSEEEGVNTEAFF
TRBV4-1,18,TRBJ2-3,CASLGRTSGRPYTDTQYF